The 26 T cell receptor beta chains reported below all come from one sample, sequenced in a study of cytomegalovirus exposure and HLA in healthy donors. Primers included in the PCR were 60 Vbeta and 13 Jbeta primers. Data came from immunoSEQ multiplex PCR; TCRdb stores just in-frame clones and leaves some out. Of about 94,000 clones listed, more than 60% are singletons. Specimen: PBMCs. These receptors were obtained from a man between 25 and 39 years old in good health and CMV-seronegative.

The chain employs TRBV27 and TRBJ2-1, with 13 bases identical to TRBD2. Per germline, CDR1 MNHEY and CDR2 SMNVEV (reference sequence). The CDR3 loop spans 15 amino acids. Germline trimming cut 6 bases from V and 9 bases from J; bases unmatched to any gene: 8. CDR3 sequence: CASRTSGRPLTEQFF. CDR3 DNA sequence: TGTGCCAGCAGGACTAGCGGGAGGCCCCTAACTGAGCAGTTCTTC.

This rearrangement joins TRBV14 to TRBJ1-2; D ambiguous. Between the trimmed V and J ends, which lost 6 bases and 6 bases, there was a span of 20 bases. Germline V gene sequence: CDR1 SGHDN, CDR2 FVKESK. The length of the CDR3 is 15 residues. As DNA, the CDR3 is TGTGCCAGCAGTAATTTAAACGGGATCGAAGATGGCTACACCTTC. Translated: CASSNLNGIEDGYTF.

With respect to this clone: A much larger clonotype is one base distant, so this may be a read error. This chain uses TRBV11-3 with TRBJ1-1; tentative D call: TRBD1 (6 bases). The V end lost 5 bases, the J end lost 4 bases, and 14 bases lay between the germline ends. Germline assignment: CDR1 SGHNT and CDR2 YENEEA. The CDR3 has 14 amino acids. As DNA, the CDR3 is TGTGCCAGCAGCCTCGGGACACAAAGCACTGAAGCTTTCTTT. It encodes CASSLGTQSTEAFF.

The chain is built from TRBV4-1 and TRBJ2-5, with 7 bases that match TRBD2. Germline CDR1 reads MGHRA; CDR2 reads YSYEKL. The CDR3 loop spans 13 amino acids. Unmatched junction bases numbered 7, after V lost 5 bases and J lost 7 bases. The CDR3 loop reads CASSFGLDATQYF. CDR3 DNA sequence: TGCGCCAGCAGCTTTGGACTAGATGCGACCCAGTACTTC.

The CDR3 bases are TGTGCCAGCAGTTCCGCGGACAGTTTTTCACCCCTCCACTTT. Translated: CASSSADSFSPLHF. J is TRBJ1-6 and V is TRBV27; TRBD1 might be the D (6 bases). Germline CDR1 is MNHEY and CDR2 is SMNVEV (reference sequence). Trimming cost V 4 bases and J 9 bases, with 13 bases left between them. The CDR3 loop spans 14 amino acids.

The rearrangement uses TRBV10-3 and TRBJ1-4, with a tentative D call TRBD1 (6 bases). V lost 2 bases, J lost 5 bases, and 18 bases lay in between. The germline gives CDR1 ENHRY, CDR2 SYGVKD. The CDR3 spans 17 residues. The CDR3 DNA reads as TGTGCCATCAGTGAGCGCCAGGGGAAAGAGGTGAATGAAAAACTGTTTTTT. This sequence encodes CAISERQGKEVNEKLFF.

J is TRBJ1-5 and V is TRBV19; 7 nucleotides agree with TRBD1. The CDR3 length is 13 residues. CDR1 and CDR2 (germline): LNHDA, SQIVND (reference sequence). With V trimmed by 5 bases and J by 4 bases, 2 bases remained unmatched. The CDR3 nucleotides are TGTGCCAGTAGTCCGACAGGGAATCAGCCCCAGCATTTT. Translation gives CASSPTGNQPQHF.

The chain uses TRBV7-9 and TRBJ1-2, with D tentatively TRBD1 (5 bases). This CDR3 contains 14 residues. CDR1 is SEHNR, CDR2 FQNEAQ, per germline (reference sequence). V was shortened by 4 bases and J by 5 bases, with 14 bases between the two germline ends. CDR3 DNA: TGTGCCAGCAGCTCGACAGCTAACAGATATGGCTACACCTTC. Encoded protein: CASSSTANRYGYTF.

The chain has TRBV29-1 and TRBJ2-3, with D unresolved. With 5 bases removed from V and 1 base from J, the gap between germline ends came to 7 bases. The CDR3 runs to 12 residues. Germline values: CDR1 SQVTM, CDR2 ANQGSEA. This CDR3 is CSVSGGTDTQYF. As DNA, the CDR3 is TGCAGCGTTTCAGGTGGCACAGATACGCAGTATTTT.

The chain links TRBV9 to TRBJ1-4; D is unresolved. Trimming shortened V by 0 bases and J by 12 bases, and 9 bases separated the two germline ends. CDR3 length: 12 amino acids. Germline CDR1 reads SGDLS; CDR2 reads YYNGEE. This CDR3 is CASSVGGVELFF. The CDR3 coding sequence is TGTGCCAGCAGCGTAGGAGGCGTCGAACTGTTTTTT.

As regards this clone: This CDR3 is also generated by other DNA sequences in the sample. The chain combines TRBV5-1 with TRBJ1-4; D is possibly TRBD1 (5 bases). Trimming removed 4 bases at V and 5 bases at J, with 9 bases between. This CDR3 contains 13 residues. Germline values: CDR1 SGHRS, CDR2 YFSETQ. CDR3 coding DNA: TGCGCCAGCAGCCAGCGACAGAATGAAAAACTGTTTTTT. Its protein product is CASSQRQNEKLFF.

The V gene is TRBV6-6, the J gene TRBJ2-7; TRBD1 might be the D (6 bases). V lost 3 bases, J lost 0 bases, and 12 bases lay in between. From germline, CDR1 is MNHNY and CDR2 SVGAGI (reference sequence). This CDR3 is built from 15 residues. CDR3 protein: CASSYSGAGSYEQYF. DNA of the CDR3: TGTGCCAGCAGTTATTCAGGGGCGGGCTCCTACGAGCAGTACTTC.

The chain joins TRBV7-3 to TRBJ2-3; possible D gene TRBD1, 5 bases. Deletions cut 5 bases from V and 1 base from J, with 7 bases between. The CDR3 is made up of 13 amino acids. Germline V gene data show CDR1 as SGHTA and CDR2 as FQGTGA. Written as DNA, the CDR3 is TGTGCCAGCAGCCCCAGGGGCACAGATACGCAGTATTTT. Translation gives CASSPRGTDTQYF.

CDR3 loop: CASSVAGAPNYGYTF. CDR3 bases: TGCGCCAGCAGCGTTGCAGGGGCCCCTAACTATGGCTACACCTTC. The rearrangement joins TRBV5-1 to TRBJ1-2, with a weak D call TRBD1 (6 bases). This CDR3 comprises 15 residues. V was trimmed by 4 bases and J by 0 bases, leaving 13 bases between them. CDR1 and CDR2 from the germline V gene are SGHRS and YFSETQ. The entire variable domain, with the rest obtained from reference TRBV5-1 and TRBJ1-2, is as follows: KAGVTQTPRYLIKTRGQQVTLSCSPISGHRSVSWYQQTPGQGLQFLFEYFSETQRNKGNFPGRFSGRQFSNSRSEMNVSTLELGDSALYLCASSVAGAPNYGYTFGSGTRLTVV.

The chain has TRBV19 and TRBJ2-1; 13 bases map to TRBD2. The germline CDR1 and CDR2 sequences are LNHDA and SQIVND (reference sequence). Unmatched junction bases numbered 20, after V lost 7 bases and J lost 2 bases. The CDR3 runs 21 residues. Here the CDR3 DNA reads TGTGCCAGTACAATTTCCGGTTTTGGACTAGCGGGAGAGGGAGCCTACAATGAGCAGTTCTTC. Translation: CASTISGFGLAGEGAYNEQFF.

The V gene is TRBV7-8, the J gene TRBJ2-3, with D possibly matching TRBD2 (6 bases). Looked up from germline, CDR1 is SGHVS and CDR2 is FQNEAQ. V gave up 1 base and J gave up 2 bases, with 10 bases separating them. This CDR3 has 15 residues. Here the CDR3 reads CASSLVAVYTDTQYF. As DNA, the CDR3 is TGTGCCAGCAGCTTAGTAGCGGTCTACACAGATACGCAGTATTTT.

This chain joins TRBV6-4 and TRBJ2-1; tentative D call: TRBD1 (5 bases). The CDR3 totals 15 residues. Looked up from germline, CDR1 is MRHNA and CDR2 is SNTAGT. V was trimmed by 4 bases and J by 7 bases, leaving 17 bases between them. The CDR3 reads CASSGEAGPGNEQFF. CDR3 bases: TGTGCCAGCAGTGGAGAGGCAGGGCCAGGGAATGAGCAGTTCTTC.

CDR3 in DNA: TGTGCCAGCAGCTGGGGGGACAGGGGTCACGAGCAGTACTTC. Its translation: CASSWGDRGHEQYF. The genes are TRBV5-4 and TRBJ2-7; 10 bases map to TRBD1. There are 14 residues in the CDR3. V was pared by 3 bases and J by 5 bases, with 5 bases of the junction left unmatched. Germline V gene data show CDR1 as SGHNT and CDR2 as YYREEE (reference sequence). Full variable domain (rest looked up from reference TRBV5-4 and TRBJ2-7): ETGVTQSPTHLIKTRGQQVTLRCSSQSGHNTVSWYQQALGQGPQFIFQYYREEENGRGNFPPRFSGLQFPNYSSELNVNALELDDSALYLCASSWGDRGHEQYFGPGTRLTVT.

The rearrangement links TRBV5-1 to TRBJ2-4, with 8 bases aligning to TRBD1. Germline trimming cut 1 base from V and 5 bases from J; bases unmatched to any gene: 8. CDR3 length: 16 amino acids. The germline V gene encodes CDR1 SGHRS and CDR2 YFSETQ. The CDR3 coding sequence is TGCGCCAGCAGCTTGTGGGGACAGGACTATGAAAACATTCAGTACTTC. As protein: CASSLWGQDYENIQYF.

This clone was seen a single time. The V call is TRBV6-5, the J call TRBJ2-7, with 11 bases fitting TRBD2. The CDR3 extends over 15 amino acids. CDR1 and CDR2 from the germline V gene are MNHEY and SVGAGI. The V and J ends lost 0 bases and 11 bases, in that order; junction bases with no gene match: 9. This CDR3 reads CASSYSLTSGSPEYF. The CDR3 nucleotides are TGTGCCAGCAGTTACTCGTTAACTAGCGGGAGCCCTGAGTACTTC.

The chain couples TRBV4-1 to TRBJ2-5; 9 bases match TRBD2. This CDR3 spans 18 amino acids. Germline CDR1 and CDR2: MGHRA and YSYEKL. V lost 2 bases to trimming and J lost 5 bases; unmatched junction nucleotides: 15. CDR3 in DNA: TGCGCCAGCAGCCAATTAACGAGCCGGCTAGCGGGATACGAGACCCAGTACTTC. Protein product: CASSQLTSRLAGYETQYF.

The V call is TRBV6-4, the J call TRBJ2-1, with 14 bases fitting TRBD2. V gave up 7 bases and J gave up 7 bases; unmatched junction bases: 3. Germline CDR1 MRHNA, CDR2 SNTAGT. The CDR3 covers 14 residues. DNA of the CDR3: TGTGCCAGCAAGACTAGCGGGAGGGCAAATGAGCAGTTCTTC. Its protein product is CASKTSGRANEQFF.

The chain links TRBV7-9 to TRBJ2-2, with D tentatively TRBD1 (5 bases). This CDR3 comprises 11 residues. Germline CDR1 reads SEHNR; CDR2 reads FQNEAQ (reference sequence). Between the trimmed V and J ends, which lost 6 bases and 6 bases, there was a span of 5 bases. The CDR3 here is CASRGPGELFF. CDR3 nucleotide sequence: TGTGCCAGCAGGGGGCCCGGGGAGCTGTTTTTT.

This rearrangement joins TRBV10-3 to TRBJ1-2; D is unresolved. V was clipped by 4 bases and J by 5 bases, with 8 bases between them. CDR3 length equals 12 residues. Germline CDR1 ENHRY, CDR2 SYGVKD. The chain's CDR3 is CAISGGLYGYTF. DNA of the CDR3: TGTGCCATCAGTGGTGGGCTTTATGGCTACACCTTC.

V and J are TRBV7-9 and TRBJ1-1; D is unresolved. V was cut by 6 bases and J by 6 bases, with 8 bases left in between. This CDR3 spans 11 amino acids. The V gene's germline CDR1 is SEHNR and CDR2 FQNEAQ (reference sequence). This CDR3 is CASSLDAEAFF. DNA for the CDR3: TGTGCCAGCAGTCTAGACGCTGAAGCTTTCTTT.

The chain recombines TRBV4-2 with TRBJ1-2, with TRBD1 as a possible D gene (5 bases). With 1 base removed from V and 3 bases from J, the gap between germline ends came to 12 bases. The CDR3 sequence is 15 residues long. Per germline, CDR1 LGHNA and CDR2 YNFKEQ. The CDR3, as DNA: TGTGCCAGCAGCCAAGTTTACGGGGGGGACTATGGCTACACCTTC. Protein product: CASSQVYGGDYGYTF.